One and the same sample provided the 3 T cell receptor beta chains below, sequenced in a study of Ad26.COV2.S vaccination and SARS-CoV-2 variants. Regarding treatment: some 19 received Ad26.COV2.S at low or high dose, single or two shots; a few received placebo; per-sample allocation not given. The samples were gathered on day 63 after the first injection of vaccine or placebo. Libraries were prepared by immunoSEQ multiplex PCR; TCRdb keeps only in-frame clonotypes and omits some of them. The table lists around 300,000 clones, 85% to 90% of them singletons. The material sequenced was peripheral blood, taken in a trial of Ad26.COV2.S vaccine versus placebo. These receptors all come from a person aged 18-65 years who received the Ad26.COV2.S COVID-19 vaccine or a placebo.

CDR3 DNA: TGTGCCAGCAGTTTAGGAGGGTCAAAGACCCAGTACTTC. This encodes CASSLGGSKTQYF. The V call is TRBV28, the J call TRBJ2-5; TRBD2 might be the D (6 bases). From germline, CDR1 is MDHEN and CDR2 SYDVKM. V dropped 2 bases and J dropped 6 bases, with 10 bases sitting between them. This CDR3 region has 13 residues.

The V and J genes are TRBV28 and TRBJ1-4; 9 bases agree with TRBD1. Germline V gene data show CDR1 as MDHEN and CDR2 as SYDVKM. Trimming took 3 bases from V and 8 from J; bases not matched to a gene: 10. This CDR3 region has 16 residues. This CDR3 reads CASSFLTGGIGEKLFF. The CDR3 bases are TGTGCCAGCAGTTTTTTAACAGGGGGCATCGGAGAAAAACTGTTTTTT.

The chain recombines TRBV12-3 or TRBV12-4 with TRBJ2-7; tentatively, D is TRBD1 (6 bases). The CDR3 has 13 amino acids. Trimming stripped 2 bases from V and 2 bases from J, with 7 bases between. CDR3 in DNA: TGTGCCAGCAGTTTAACAGGGACCTACGAGCAGTACTTC. Amino acids: CASSLTGTYEQYF.